Below are 14 T cell receptor beta chains sequenced from a single sample in a study of blood T cell repertoires in COVID-19. This table comes from immunoSEQ multiplex PCR, and its TCRdb copy is limited to in-frame clones, with some not included. The sample gives roughly 230,000 clones, over 75% of which show up once; 7.9% is in the top ten. Sequencing was performed on peripheral blood. The source is a woman older than 75 with acute or convalescent COVID-19.

The chain links TRBV6-5 to TRBJ2-7, with 11 bases aligning to TRBD2. After removal of 7 bases from V and 11 bases from J, the junction contained 13 bases not matched to a gene. The CDR3 has 14 residues. From germline, CDR1 is MNHEY and CDR2 SVGAGI. CDR3 sequence reads: CASKSSGGADVKYF. In DNA form, the CDR3 reads TGTGCCAGCAAGAGTAGCGGGGGGGCAGATGTAAAGTACTTC.

The chain combines TRBV10-3 with TRBJ2-1; 9 nucleotides match TRBD2. CDR1 and CDR2 (germline): ENHRY, SYGVKD. V dropped 3 bases and J dropped 4; count of bases not matched to a gene: 4. The CDR3 runs to 15 residues. CDR3 DNA: TGTGCCATCAGTGAACCGGGACTAGCTTACAATGAGCAGTTCTTC. Translated, it gives CAISEPGLAYNEQFF.

The rearrangement uses TRBV30 and TRBJ2-7; the D is unclear. This CDR3 comprises 16 residues. Germline loops: CDR1 GTSNPN, CDR2 SVGIG (reference sequence). Trimming removed 4 bases from V and 0 bases from J, with 19 bases in between. CDR3 nucleotides: TGTGCCTGGAATAGCCAGATTGCCCCCAGCTCCTACGAGCAGTACTTC. Encoded protein: CAWNSQIAPSSYEQYF.

The CDR3 DNA is TGTGCCAGCTCAGCGGGACAGGTTTCTTCGAACACTGAAGCTTTCTTT. It is translated as CASSAGQVSSNTEAFF. V gene TRBV18 combines with J gene TRBJ1-1, with 8 nucleotides matching TRBD1. The CDR3 is made up of 16 amino acids. Trimming removed 5 bases from V and 1 base from J; junction bases left unmatched: 9. Germline lookup yields CDR1 KGHSH and CDR2 LQKENI.

The V gene is TRBV5-1, the J gene TRBJ2-7; D is perhaps TRBD1 (6 bases). The CDR3 loop spans 15 amino acids. Germline loops: CDR1 SGHRS, CDR2 YFSETQ. Between the trimmed V and J ends, which lost 4 bases and 2 bases, there was a span of 16 bases. The CDR3 protein is CASSKTGTPTYEQYF. In DNA, the CDR3 is TGCGCCAGCAGCAAAACAGGGACACCAACCTACGAGCAGTACTTC. Together with reference TRBV5-1 and TRBJ2-7, the CDR3 gives the full variable domain: KAGVTQTPRYLIKTRGQQVTLSCSPISGHRSVSWYQQTPGQGLQFLFEYFSETQRNKGNFPGRFSGRQFSNSRSEMNVSTLELGDSALYLCASSKTGTPTYEQYFGPGTRLTVT.

This chain uses TRBV29-1 with TRBJ2-1; D is perhaps TRBD1 (6 bases). The CDR3 contains 15 residues. V lost 6 bases, J lost 1 base, and 16 bases lay in between. Germline CDR1 is SQVTM and CDR2 is ANQGSEA. CDR3 sequence reads: CSVANSDRSYNEQFF. CDR3 sequence (DNA): TGCAGCGTCGCGAATAGCGACAGGTCCTACAATGAGCAGTTCTTC.

This chain joins TRBV19 and TRBJ2-1; 12 bases line up with TRBD2. CDR1 is LNHDA and CDR2 is SQIVND in the germline V gene (reference sequence). V shed 8 bases, J shed 5 bases, and the junction held 13 bases outside the gene matches. The CDR3 covers 17 residues. The CDR3 loop is CASSFYWTSGTDNEQFF. The CDR3 DNA follows: TGTGCCAGTTCCTTTTACTGGACTAGCGGGACTGACAATGAGCAGTTCTTC.

The chain employs TRBV4-2 and TRBJ1-2; no firm D call. The CDR3 is 16 residues long. Germline-derived CDR1 and CDR2 are LGHNA and YNFKEQ. V gave up 0 bases and J gave up 4 bases, with 15 bases separating them. This CDR3 is CASSQEIYGEGYGYTF. For the CDR3, the DNA is TGTGCCAGCAGCCAAGAGATTTACGGGGAGGGCTATGGCTACACCTTC.

The chain has TRBV19 and TRBJ2-1, with 7 bases fitting TRBD2. Per germline, CDR1 LNHDA and CDR2 SQIVND (reference sequence). This CDR3 comprises 13 residues. V lost 7 bases and J lost 4; bases outside the gene matches: 4. The CDR3 loop reads CASTLAEYNEQFF. In DNA, the CDR3 is TGTGCCAGTACGCTAGCGGAATACAATGAGCAGTTCTTC. Filled out from reference TRBV19 and TRBJ2-1, the complete variable domain reads DGGITQSPKYLFRKEGQNVTLSCEQNLNHDAMYWYRQDPGQGLRLIYYSQIVNDFQKGDIAEGYSVSREKKESFPLTVTSAQKNPTAFYLCASTLAEYNEQFFGPGTRLTVL.

The chain recombines TRBV9 with TRBJ2-5; 7 bases agree with TRBD1. The ends lost 4 bases at V and 0 bases at J; junction bases unmatched: 3. Germline-derived CDR1 and CDR2 are SGDLS and YYNGEE. This CDR3 has 14 amino acids. The CDR3 DNA reads TGTGCCAGCAGCCCCAGGGGGTACCAAGAGACCCAGTACTTC. Residues: CASSPRGYQETQYF.

The chain uses TRBV11-2 and TRBJ2-5, with 11 bases lining up with TRBD2. J lost 5 bases, V lost 5 bases, and 16 bases had no gene match. Germline V CDR1 and CDR2: SGHAT, FQNNGV. This CDR3 has 18 amino acids. The CDR3 nucleotides read TGTGCCAGCAGCCCGAAGAATCGACTAGCGGGAACACATGAGACCCAGTACTTC. Translation gives CASSPKNRLAGTHETQYF. The full variable domain, rest sourced from reference TRBV11-2 and TRBJ2-5, is EAGVAQSPRYKIIEKRQSVAFWCNPISGHATLYWYQQILGQGPKLLIQFQNNGVVDDSQLPKDRFSAERLKGVDSTLKIQPAKLEDSAVYLCASSPKNRLAGTHETQYFGPGTRLLVL.

The chain combines TRBV12-3 or TRBV12-4 with TRBJ1-1, with no clear D. The CDR3 is made up of 13 amino acids. Trimming took 2 bases from V and 4 from J, leaving 8 bases between them. The CDR3 DNA follows: TGTGCCAGCAGTTTATTGGGGAGCACTGAAGCTTTCTTT. It yields the protein CASSLLGSTEAFF.

This clone has a single count. The chain carries TRBV4-2 and TRBJ2-6; 7 nucleotides line up with TRBD1. The CDR3 is 17 amino acids. The V segment lost 4 bases and the J segment 0 bases; nucleotides outside the gene matches: 6. Germline V gene lookup returns CDR1 LGHNA and CDR2 YNFKEQ. The CDR3 reads CASSPPGQSSGANVLTF. The CDR3 DNA reads TGTGCCAGCAGCCCTCCGGGACAGAGCTCTGGGGCCAACGTCCTGACTTTC.

In its sample, this clone was seen once. This chain joins TRBV23-1 and TRBJ2-1; D is perhaps TRBD2 (5 bases). TRBV23-1 counts as an open reading frame of uncertain function. The CDR3 is made up of 16 amino acids. With 6 bases removed from V and 6 bases from J, the gap between germline ends came to 21 bases. The CDR3 coding sequence is TGCGCCAGCAGACCTAGGCCAAGGGAGAGTAGCAATGAGCAGTTCTTC. It codes for CASRPRPRESSNEQFF.